The 8 T cell receptor beta chains reported below all come from one sample, sequenced in a study of T cell responses to AZD1222 COVID-19 vaccine (dated by TCRdb to the early 2020s). Library preparation employed the immunoSEQ multiplex PCR assay. This is the immuneACCESS table as TCRdb keeps it, with only in-frame sequences that have V and J called. A part of the clones is gone; compared with another copy, unresolved V genes explain less than half, and the rest is unexplained. Across this sample there are 100,000 to 150,000 clones, with roughly 90% seen only once. About 14% of the sample rests with the top ten. What the time point label conveys for this sample: baseline before first vaccination. Sequences were derived from peripheral blood, sampled on day 0 of AZD1222 vaccination. The receptors were gathered from an adult in good health.

The chain is built from TRBV12-3 or TRBV12-4 and TRBJ1-2, with D perhaps TRBD1 (5 bases). Trimming took 8 bases from V and 8 from J, leaving 15 bases between them. The CDR3 totals 12 residues. The CDR3 bases are TGTGCCAGCGGGGGTCCAACTTTCGGCTACACCTTC. It translates to CASGGPTFGYTF.

The chain employs TRBV18 and TRBJ1-5; tentative D call: TRBD1 (5 bases). The CDR3 totals 16 residues. CDR1 is KGHSH, CDR2 LQKENI, per germline. V was clipped by 6 bases and J by 7 bases, with 22 bases between them. CDR3: CASSTGPPQGEQPQHF. The CDR3 DNA reads TGTGCCAGCTCGACCGGCCCCCCCCAGGGCGAACAGCCCCAGCATTTT. Looking up the rest from reference TRBV18 and TRBJ1-5 gives the full variable domain: NAGVMQNPRHLVRRRGQEARLRCSPMKGHSHVYWYRQLPEEGLKFMVYLQKENIIDESGMPKERFSAEFPKEGPSILRIQQVVRGDSAAYFCASSTGPPQGEQPQHFGDGTRLSIL.

The chain couples TRBV3-1 (or the pseudogene TRBV3-2) to TRBJ1-5, with 7 bases matching TRBD1. V lost 4 bases and J lost 4; bases outside the gene matches: 7. CDR1 is LGHDT, CDR2 YNNKEL, per germline (reference sequence). The CDR3 spans 15 residues. CDR3 region: CASSRTQGGNQPQHF. CDR3 DNA sequence: TGTGCCAGCAGCCGAACCCAGGGGGGAAATCAGCCCCAGCATTTT.

The genes are TRBV18 and TRBJ1-5; D possibly corresponds to TRBD1 (5 bases). Trimming removed 6 bases from V and 5 bases from J, with 20 bases in between. This CDR3 has 16 residues. Germline lookup yields CDR1 KGHSH and CDR2 LQKENI. CDR3: CASSPPRQGRDQPQHF. In nucleotides, the CDR3 is TGTGCCAGCTCGCCGCCCCGCCAGGGACGTGATCAGCCCCAGCATTTT.

This clone was seen only once. This rearrangement joins TRBV13 to TRBJ1-4; tentatively, D is TRBD1 (6 bases). The CDR3 consists of 14 residues. Germline CDR1 and CDR2: PRHDT and FYEKMQ (reference sequence). V was trimmed by 7 bases and J by 8 bases, leaving 17 bases between them. CDR3 coding DNA: TGTGCCAGCACTCAGGGGACCGGGGGAGAAAAACTGTTTTTT. Protein: CASTQGTGGEKLFF.

The chain combines TRBV10-3 with TRBJ1-2, with D possibly being TRBD1 (5 bases). The CDR3 extends over 15 amino acids. Trimming removed 0 bases at V and 8 bases at J, with 16 bases between. Looked up from germline, CDR1 is ENHRY and CDR2 is SYGVKD. CDR3 in DNA: TGTGCCATCAGTGAGTCGGGGCAGGGATCAGGAGGCTACACCTTC. It specifies CAISESGQGSGGYTF.

The chain couples TRBV30 to TRBJ2-1; the D gene is possibly TRBD2 (6 bases). Trimming stripped 3 bases from V and 8 bases from J, with 17 bases between. The CDR3 is made up of 14 amino acids. Per germline, CDR1 GTSNPN and CDR2 SVGIG (reference sequence). The chain's CDR3 is CAWRPGTGLDEQFF. Written as DNA, the CDR3 is TGTGCCTGGAGGCCCGGGACTGGCCTCGATGAGCAGTTCTTC.

This rearrangement joins TRBV2 to TRBJ1-4; D not certain. The germline CDR1 and CDR2 sequences are SNHLY and FYNNEI. Trimming removed 3 bases at V and 10 bases at J, with 6 bases between. This CDR3 has 11 amino acids. This CDR3 is CASSDLGKLFF. The CDR3 bases are TGTGCCAGCAGTGACCTCGGAAAACTGTTTTTT.